The present T cell receptor beta chain was sequenced within a study of Graves' ophthalmopathy and Graves' hyperthyroidism. Germline values: CDR1 MNHEY, CDR2 SVGAGI. The CDR3 runs 13 residues. The V and J ends lost 4 bases and 3 bases respectively, with 9 bases between them. RNA transcripts were the template, and TCR beta CDR3 regions were amplified from them. RT-PCR was first run with HTBI primers, then multiplex PCR in a second round. A single record per CDR3 protein comes from TCRdb applying MiXCR to the multiplex PCR reads. The data show about 1.1 million distinct CDR3 sequences, with approximately 35% seen just once and over 8.5% held by the top ten.

Sample: peripheral blood or thyroid tissue (not recorded which). The source of this sequence is an adult man with Graves' hyperthyroidism. The chain is built from TRBV6-5 and TRBJ1-2; possibly TRBD1 for D (6 bases). CDR3 sequence: CASSLGHYYGYTF. The CDR3 nucleotides read TGTGCCAGCAGTTTGGGACACTACTATGGCTACACCTTC.